Each of the 17 T cell receptor beta chains below was sequenced from the same sample in a study of lymphopenia after photon versus proton radiotherapy. Some clones are missing from TCRdb's copy, which holds only in-frame ones; the method was immunoSEQ multiplex PCR. The sample carries more than 25,000 clones, about 86% recorded once. The source was peripheral blood, collected from a patient treated with proton-based radiotherapy. These receptors came from a woman aged 60 to 75 with cholangiocarcinoma. Some clones in this sample may be carry-over from other donors' samples.

V usage is TRBV27 and J usage is TRBJ2-3; TRBD1 aligns across 7 bases. Germline V CDR1 and CDR2: MNHEY, SMNVEV (reference sequence). The CDR3 is made up of 14 amino acids. V dropped 5 bases and J dropped 4; count of bases not matched to a gene: 6. The CDR3 loop reads CASSEPTGADTQYF. CDR3 DNA sequence: TGTGCCAGCAGTGAACCCACAGGGGCAGATACGCAGTATTTT.

V is TRBV18 and J is TRBJ2-5; 7 positions match TRBD2. The CDR3 length is 15 residues. Germline CDR1 KGHSH, CDR2 LQKENI. The ends lost 4 bases at V and 4 bases at J; junction bases unmatched: 9. CDR3 protein: CASSLRTGGGETQYF. CDR3 coding DNA: TGTGCCAGCTCACTAAGGACGGGAGGCGGAGAGACCCAGTACTTC.

The table lists this clone with a count of one. The chain has TRBV25-1 and TRBJ2-1, with D possibly matching TRBD2 (6 bases). This CDR3 is 13 amino acids long. The V gene lost 6 bases and the J gene lost 0 bases, with 6 bases spanning the gap. Germline CDR1 is MGHDK and CDR2 is SYGVNS. This CDR3 reads CASRDYSYNEQFF. In DNA form, the CDR3 reads TGTGCCAGCAGGGACTACTCCTACAATGAGCAGTTCTTC. Together with reference TRBV25-1 and TRBJ2-1, the CDR3 gives the full variable domain: EADIYQTPRYLVIGTGKKITLECSQTMGHDKMYWYQQDPGMELHLIHYSYGVNSTEKGDLSSESTVSRIRTEHFPLTLESARPSHTSQYLCASRDYSYNEQFFGPGTRLTVL.

The CDR3 sequence: CASSVLATGNQETQYF. The DNA for the CDR3 is TGTGCCAGCAGCGTGCTAGCCACAGGGAACCAAGAGACCCAGTACTTC. The rearrangement uses TRBV9 and TRBJ2-5, with D perhaps matching TRBD1 (6 bases). Germline V lookup: CDR1 SGDLS, CDR2 YYNGEE. V was trimmed by 2 bases and J by 0 bases, leaving 14 bases between them. This CDR3 comprises 16 residues.

A single count supports this clone. The V call is TRBV4-1, the J call TRBJ1-4; D uncertain. Between the trimmed V and J ends, which lost 4 bases and 2 bases, there was a span of 11 bases. CDR3 length equals 15 residues. The germline V gene encodes CDR1 MGHRA and CDR2 YSYEKL. The CDR3 reads CASSRPGPTNEKLFF. CDR3 bases: TGCGCCAGCAGCCGGCCGGGTCCGACTAATGAAAAACTGTTTTTT.

This chain uses TRBV7-2 with TRBJ2-6, with TRBD2 matching 8 bases. Per the germline V gene, CDR1 is SGHTA and CDR2 is FQGNSA. V dropped 6 bases and J dropped 3; count of bases not matched to a gene: 13. The CDR3 spans 18 residues. Here the CDR3 DNA reads TGTGCCAGCAGTCGACTAGCGTCCCCCTGGGGTGGGGCCAACGTCCTGACTTTC. Translated: CASSRLASPWGGANVLTF.

The J gene is TRBJ2-6, the V gene TRBV6-1, with 9 nucleotides matching TRBD1. The CDR3 totals 19 residues. Trimming cost V 2 bases and J 4 bases; bases outside gene matches: 12. Germline V gene data show CDR1 as MNHNS and CDR2 as SASEGT. CDR3 sequence: CASSERSGTGTFGANVLTF. CDR3 nucleotide sequence: TGTGCCAGCAGTGAACGGTCAGGGACAGGGACGTTCGGGGCCAACGTCCTGACTTTC.

This clone was observed once. The gene calls are TRBV29-1 and TRBJ2-5; the match to TRBD2 covers 10 bases. J lost 0 bases, V lost 5 bases, and 9 bases had no gene match. The CDR3 loop spans 16 amino acids. CDR1 is SQVTM, CDR2 ANQGSEA, per germline. CDR3 in amino acids: CSVKREGSHYQETQYF. CDR3 bases: TGCAGCGTTAAGCGGGAGGGAAGCCATTACCAAGAGACCCAGTACTTC.

The rearrangement joins TRBV10-3 to TRBJ1-5; 8 bases agree with TRBD1. Germline V lookup: CDR1 ENHRY, CDR2 SYGVKD. The V and J ends lost 6 bases and 4 bases, in that order; junction bases with no gene match: 5. The CDR3 contains 14 residues. CDR3 nucleotides: TGTGCCATCAGCAGGGACAGGAAAAATCAGCCCCAGCATTTT. Its protein product is CAISRDRKNQPQHF.

This clone was seen just once. The gene calls are TRBV5-1 and TRBJ2-7; D is possibly TRBD2 (6 bases). Between the trimmed V and J ends, which lost 3 bases and 2 bases, there was a span of 15 bases. CDR3 length equals 15 residues. Per the germline V gene, CDR1 is SGHRS and CDR2 is YFSETQ. CDR3: CASSSSGTVAYEQYF. The CDR3, as DNA: TGCGCCAGCAGCTCGTCCGGGACTGTCGCCTACGAGCAGTACTTC.

The J gene is TRBJ1-5, the V gene TRBV6-1; D unclear. This CDR3 is built from 14 residues. Per the germline V gene, CDR1 is MNHNS and CDR2 is SASEGT. V dropped 4 bases and J dropped 1 base, with 8 bases sitting between them. CDR3 region: CASSAGRSNQPQHF. CDR3 DNA sequence: TGTGCCAGCAGTGCGGGTCGGAGCAATCAGCCCCAGCATTTT.

This chain connects TRBV2 to TRBJ2-1; 15 positions match TRBD2. This CDR3 is 14 amino acids long. V shed 7 bases, J shed 6 bases, and the junction held 1 base outside the gene matches. The germline V gene encodes CDR1 SNHLY and CDR2 FYNNEI. The CDR3 bases are TGTGCCAGCAAGGGACTAGCGGGGGGCAATGAGCAGTTCTTC. Translating gives CASKGLAGGNEQFF.

V is TRBV10-3 and J is TRBJ2-7; 8 positions agree with TRBD2. CDR1 and CDR2 (germline): ENHRY, SYGVKD. This CDR3 has 14 amino acids. Germline trimming cut 4 bases from V and 5 bases from J; bases unmatched to any gene: 7. In DNA form, the CDR3 reads TGTGCCATCAGTGGGGGAGCGGGAGACCACGAGCAGTACTTC. Its protein is CAISGGAGDHEQYF.

The rearrangement joins TRBV20-1 to TRBJ1-5; 7 bases match TRBD1. The ends lost 6 bases at V and 14 bases at J; junction bases unmatched: 10. The CDR3 loop spans 11 amino acids. CDR1 is DFQATT, CDR2 SNEGSKA, per germline (reference sequence). CDR3 coding DNA: TGCAGTGCCGAAAAACAGGGGTCAGAGCATTTT. Translating it yields CSAEKQGSEHF.

The chain couples TRBV18 to TRBJ2-2; the D gene could be TRBD1 or TRBD2 (6 bases each). This CDR3 contains 15 residues. Germline CDR1 and CDR2: KGHSH and LQKENI. Trimming pared 6 bases from V and 2 bases from J, leaving 13 bases between. The CDR3 region has the DNA TGTGCCAGCTCGTCGTGGGGGGCAAACACCGGGGAGCTGTTTTTT. Amino acid sequence: CASSSWGANTGELFF.

V gene TRBV6-1 combines with J gene TRBJ1-6, with D possibly TRBD1 on 5 matching bases. The V and J ends lost 5 bases and 9 bases respectively, with 11 bases between them. The CDR3 runs 13 residues. Looked up from germline, CDR1 is MNHNS and CDR2 is SASEGT. The DNA for the CDR3 is TGTGCCAGCAGTTATACCGACAGTTCACCCCTCCACTTT. It translates to CASSYTDSSPLHF.

The gene calls are TRBV9 and TRBJ2-1; 9 nucleotides line up with TRBD2. Per the germline V gene, CDR1 is SGDLS and CDR2 is YYNGEE. Trimming removed 3 bases from V and 3 bases from J; junction bases left unmatched: 7. The CDR3 extends over 16 amino acids. The CDR3 DNA sequence: TGTGCCAGCAGCGCAATTAGCGGGAGTGGCTACAATGAGCAGTTCTTC. This gives the protein CASSAISGSGYNEQFF.